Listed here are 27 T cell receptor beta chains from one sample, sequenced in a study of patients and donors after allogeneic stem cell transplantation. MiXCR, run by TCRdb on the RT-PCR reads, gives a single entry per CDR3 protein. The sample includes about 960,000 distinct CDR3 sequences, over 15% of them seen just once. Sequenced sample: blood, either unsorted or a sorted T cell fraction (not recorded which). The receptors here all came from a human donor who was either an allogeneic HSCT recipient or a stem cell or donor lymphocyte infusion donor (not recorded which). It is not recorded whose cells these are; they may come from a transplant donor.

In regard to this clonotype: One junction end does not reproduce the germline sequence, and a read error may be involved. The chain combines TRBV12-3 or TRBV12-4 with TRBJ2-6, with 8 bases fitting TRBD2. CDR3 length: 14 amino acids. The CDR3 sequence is CASSVAGGANVLTF. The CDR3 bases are TGTGCCAGCAGTGTAGCGGGAGGGGCCAACGTCCTGACTTTC.

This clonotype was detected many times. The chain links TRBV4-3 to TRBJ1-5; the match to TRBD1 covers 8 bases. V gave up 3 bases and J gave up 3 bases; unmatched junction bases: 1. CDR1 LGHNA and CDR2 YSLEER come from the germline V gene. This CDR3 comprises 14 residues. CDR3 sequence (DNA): TGCGCCAGCAGCCAGGACAGGGCCAATCAGCCCCAGCATTTT. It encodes CASSQDRANQPQHF.

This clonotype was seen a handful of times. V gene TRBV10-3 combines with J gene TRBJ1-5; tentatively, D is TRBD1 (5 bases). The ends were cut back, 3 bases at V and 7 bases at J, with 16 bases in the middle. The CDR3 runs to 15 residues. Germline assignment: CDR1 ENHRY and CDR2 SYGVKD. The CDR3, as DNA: TGTGCCATCAGTGACCTTGTAGGGGTAAACCAGCCCCAGCATTTT. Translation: CAISDLVGVNQPQHF.

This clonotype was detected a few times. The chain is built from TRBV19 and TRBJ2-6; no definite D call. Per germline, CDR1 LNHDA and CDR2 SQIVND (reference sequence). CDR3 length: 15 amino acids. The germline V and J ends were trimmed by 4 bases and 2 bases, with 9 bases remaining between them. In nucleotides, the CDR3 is TGTGCCAGTAGTACAGGATTTGCTGGGGCCAACGTCCTGACTTTC. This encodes CASSTGFAGANVLTF.

The DNA for the CDR3 is TGCGCCAGCAGCCAACGGACAGCCATCACTTACAATGAGCAGTTCTTC. Translating gives CASSQRTAITYNEQFF. This rearrangement joins TRBV4-3 to TRBJ2-1, with a possible D match to TRBD1 (6 bases). Trimming stripped 2 bases from V and 4 bases from J, with 15 bases between. The CDR3 length is 16 residues. Germline V gene data show CDR1 as LGHNA and CDR2 as YSLEER.

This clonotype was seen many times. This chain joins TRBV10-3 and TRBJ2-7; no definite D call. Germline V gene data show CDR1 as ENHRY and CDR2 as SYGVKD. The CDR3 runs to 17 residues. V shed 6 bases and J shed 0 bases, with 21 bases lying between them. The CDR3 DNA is TGTGCCATCAGCGGACCACGTGGGCTAAAAAGCTCCTACGAGCAGTACTTC. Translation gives CAISGPRGLKSSYEQYF.

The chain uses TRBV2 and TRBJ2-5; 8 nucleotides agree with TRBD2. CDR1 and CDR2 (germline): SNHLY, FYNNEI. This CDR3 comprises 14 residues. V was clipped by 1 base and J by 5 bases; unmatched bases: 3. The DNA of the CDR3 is TGTGCCAGCAGTGAAGAGGCGGGGGGCGAGACCCAGTACTTC. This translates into CASSEEAGGETQYF. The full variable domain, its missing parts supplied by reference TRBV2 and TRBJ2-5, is EPEVTQTPSHQVTQMGQEVILRCVPISNHLYFYWYRQILGQKVEFLVSFYNNEISEKSEIFDDQFSVERPDGSNFTLKIRSTKLEDSAMYFCASSEEAGGETQYFGPGTRLLVL.

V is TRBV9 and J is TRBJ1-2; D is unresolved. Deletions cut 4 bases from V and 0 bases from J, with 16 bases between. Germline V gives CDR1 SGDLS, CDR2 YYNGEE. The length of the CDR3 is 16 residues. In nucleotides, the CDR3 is TGTGCCAGCAGCTCCGGGTCGGAGGGCCCTAACTATGGCTACACCTTC. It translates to CASSSGSEGPNYGYTF.

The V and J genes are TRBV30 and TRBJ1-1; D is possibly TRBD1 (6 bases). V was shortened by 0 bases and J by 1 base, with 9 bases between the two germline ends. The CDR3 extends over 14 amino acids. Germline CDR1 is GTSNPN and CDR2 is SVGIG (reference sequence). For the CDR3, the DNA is TGTGCCTGGAGTGTATTGACAGGGAACACTGAAGCTTTCTTT. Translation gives CAWSVLTGNTEAFF.

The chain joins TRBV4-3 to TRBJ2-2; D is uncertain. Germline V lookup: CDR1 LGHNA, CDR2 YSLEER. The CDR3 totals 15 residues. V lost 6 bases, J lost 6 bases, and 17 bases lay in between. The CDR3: CASSTVQADAGELFF. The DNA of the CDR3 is TGCGCCAGCAGTACCGTTCAAGCCGACGCCGGGGAGCTGTTTTTT.

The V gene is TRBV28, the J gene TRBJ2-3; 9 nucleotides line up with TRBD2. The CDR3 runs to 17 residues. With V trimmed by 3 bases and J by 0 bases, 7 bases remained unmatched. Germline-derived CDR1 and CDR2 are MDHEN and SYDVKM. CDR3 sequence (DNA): TGTGCCAGCAGTTTGTGGGCTAGCGGGGATAGCACAGATACGCAGTATTTT. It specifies CASSLWASGDSTDTQYF.

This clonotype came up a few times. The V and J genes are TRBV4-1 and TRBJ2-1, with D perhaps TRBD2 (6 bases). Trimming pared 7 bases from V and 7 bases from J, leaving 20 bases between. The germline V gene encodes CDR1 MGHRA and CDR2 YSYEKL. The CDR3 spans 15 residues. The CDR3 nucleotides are TGCGCCAGCACCGTAGGGGAGTCGGCGGGAAATGAGCAGTTCTTC. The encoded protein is CASTVGESAGNEQFF.

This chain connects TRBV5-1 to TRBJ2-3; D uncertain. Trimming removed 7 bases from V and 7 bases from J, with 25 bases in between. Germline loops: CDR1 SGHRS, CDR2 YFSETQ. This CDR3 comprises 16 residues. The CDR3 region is CASGPGGSHTKNTQYF. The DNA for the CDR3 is TGCGCCAGCGGGCCTGGCGGCAGTCATACGAAAAATACGCAGTATTTT.

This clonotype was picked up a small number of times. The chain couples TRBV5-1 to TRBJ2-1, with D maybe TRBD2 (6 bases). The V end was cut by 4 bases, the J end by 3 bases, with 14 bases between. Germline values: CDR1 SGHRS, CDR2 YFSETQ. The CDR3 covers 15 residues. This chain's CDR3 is CASSQNSGNYNEQFF. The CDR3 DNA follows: TGCGCCAGCAGCCAGAATAGCGGAAACTACAATGAGCAGTTCTTC. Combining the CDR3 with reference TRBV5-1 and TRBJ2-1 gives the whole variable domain KAGVTQTPRYLIKTRGQQVTLSCSPISGHRSVSWYQQTPGQGLQFLFEYFSETQRNKGNFPGRFSGRQFSNSRSEMNVSTLELGDSALYLCASSQNSGNYNEQFFGPGTRLTVL.

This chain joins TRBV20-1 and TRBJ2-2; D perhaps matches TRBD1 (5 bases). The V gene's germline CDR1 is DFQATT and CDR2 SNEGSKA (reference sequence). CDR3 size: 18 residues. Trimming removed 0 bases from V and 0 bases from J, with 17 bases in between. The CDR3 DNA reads TGCAGTGCTAGAGATGTAACGGTGGGGCAGCCGAACACCGGGGAGCTGTTTTTT. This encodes CSARDVTVGQPNTGELFF.

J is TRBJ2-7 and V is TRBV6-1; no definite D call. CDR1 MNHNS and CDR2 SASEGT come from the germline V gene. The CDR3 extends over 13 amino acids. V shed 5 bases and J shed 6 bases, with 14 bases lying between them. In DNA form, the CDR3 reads TGTGCCAGCAGTACCTCACACCTGGGCGAGCAGTACTTC. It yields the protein CASSTSHLGEQYF.

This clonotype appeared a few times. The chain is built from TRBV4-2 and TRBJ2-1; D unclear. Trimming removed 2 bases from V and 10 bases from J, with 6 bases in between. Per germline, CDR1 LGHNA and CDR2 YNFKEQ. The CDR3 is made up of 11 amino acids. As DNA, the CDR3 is TGTGCCAGCAGCCAACAAACCGAGCAGTTCTTC. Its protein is CASSQQTEQFF.

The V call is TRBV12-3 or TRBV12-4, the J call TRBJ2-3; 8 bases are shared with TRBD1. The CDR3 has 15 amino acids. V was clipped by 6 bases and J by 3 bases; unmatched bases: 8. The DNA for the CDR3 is TGTGCCAGCAGCTCCCGGACAGGGTTGACAGATACGCAGTATTTT. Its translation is CASSSRTGLTDTQYF.

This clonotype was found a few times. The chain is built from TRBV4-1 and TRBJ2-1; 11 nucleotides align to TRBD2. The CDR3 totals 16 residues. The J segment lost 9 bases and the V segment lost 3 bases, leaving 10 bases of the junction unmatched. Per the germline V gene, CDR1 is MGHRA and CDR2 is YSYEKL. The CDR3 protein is CASSQGTSGRSTEQFF. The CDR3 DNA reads TGCGCCAGCAGCCAGGGGACTAGCGGAAGGAGTACTGAGCAGTTCTTC.

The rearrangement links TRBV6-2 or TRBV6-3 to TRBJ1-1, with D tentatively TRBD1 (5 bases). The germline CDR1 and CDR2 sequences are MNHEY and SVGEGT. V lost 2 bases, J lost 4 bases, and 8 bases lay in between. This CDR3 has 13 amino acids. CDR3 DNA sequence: TGTGCCAGCAGTTACCCAGGGAGCACTGAAGCTTTCTTT. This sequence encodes CASSYPGSTEAFF.

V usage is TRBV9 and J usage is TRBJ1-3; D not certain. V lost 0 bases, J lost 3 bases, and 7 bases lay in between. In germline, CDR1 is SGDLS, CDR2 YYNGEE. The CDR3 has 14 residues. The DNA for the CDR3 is TGTGCCAGCAGCGTAGGCGGGATTGGAAACACCATATATTTT. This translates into CASSVGGIGNTIYF.

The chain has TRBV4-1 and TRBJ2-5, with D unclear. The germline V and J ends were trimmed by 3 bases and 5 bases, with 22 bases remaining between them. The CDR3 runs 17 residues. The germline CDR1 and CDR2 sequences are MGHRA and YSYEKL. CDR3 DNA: TGCGCCAGCAGCCATCCGATTGTTGGGGTATCTACGGAGACCCAGTACTTC. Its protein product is CASSHPIVGVSTETQYF.

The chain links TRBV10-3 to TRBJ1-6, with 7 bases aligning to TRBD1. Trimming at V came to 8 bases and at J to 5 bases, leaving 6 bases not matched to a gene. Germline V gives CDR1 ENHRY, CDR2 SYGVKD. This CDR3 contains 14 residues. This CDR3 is CAIQGTVHNSPLHF. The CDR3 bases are TGTGCCATCCAGGGGACAGTACATAATTCACCCCTCCACTTT.

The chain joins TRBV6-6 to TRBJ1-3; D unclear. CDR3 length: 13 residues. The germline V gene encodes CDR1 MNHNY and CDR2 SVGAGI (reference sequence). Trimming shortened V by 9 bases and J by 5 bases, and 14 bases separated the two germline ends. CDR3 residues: CASHSARRNTIYF. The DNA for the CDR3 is TGTGCCAGTCATTCGGCCCGCAGAAACACCATATATTTT.

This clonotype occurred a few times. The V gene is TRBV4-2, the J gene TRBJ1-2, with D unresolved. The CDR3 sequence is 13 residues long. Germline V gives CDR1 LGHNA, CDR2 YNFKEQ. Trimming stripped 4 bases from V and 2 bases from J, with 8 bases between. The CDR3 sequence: CASSLTQNYGYTF. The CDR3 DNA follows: TGTGCCAGCAGCCTAACACAGAACTATGGCTACACCTTC.

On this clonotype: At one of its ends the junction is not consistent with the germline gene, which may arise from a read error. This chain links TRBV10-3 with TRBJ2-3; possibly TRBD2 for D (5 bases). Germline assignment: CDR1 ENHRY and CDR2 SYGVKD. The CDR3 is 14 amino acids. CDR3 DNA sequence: TGTGCCATCAGTGGCCGGGAAAACACAGATACGCAGGATTTT. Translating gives CAISGRENTDTQDF.

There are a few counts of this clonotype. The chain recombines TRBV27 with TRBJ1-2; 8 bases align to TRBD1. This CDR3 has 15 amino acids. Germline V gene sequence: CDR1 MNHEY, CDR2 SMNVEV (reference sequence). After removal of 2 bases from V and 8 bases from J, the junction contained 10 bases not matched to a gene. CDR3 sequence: CASSLGPGGAVGYTF. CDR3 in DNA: TGTGCCAGCAGTTTAGGTCCAGGGGGCGCCGTAGGCTACACCTTC.